This T cell receptor (beta chain) originates from a study of Graves' ophthalmopathy and Graves' hyperthyroidism (dated by TCRdb to between 2018 and 2020). The study in broad terms: Peripheral blood samples were taken at the time of initial diagnosis, before any treatment was given. TCR beta repertoire signatures were used to distinguish Graves' ophthalmopathy from Graves' hyperthyroidism and to predict progression to ophthalmopathy. In total, around 130 blood samples were TCR-sequenced: approximately 42 ophthalmopathy, under 85 hyperthyroidism and some 17 hyperthyroidism-to-ophthalmopathy patients. To explore V-J signatures distinguishing ophthalmopathy from hyperthyroidism, a discovery set of some 100 patients (fewer than 45 ophthalmopathy, 55 to 60 stable hyperthyroidism) was enrolled. An independent validation cohort was composed of roughly 18 hyperthyroidism patients and around 16 patients who later progressed from hyperthyroidism to ophthalmopathy. In roughly six hyperthyroidism patients, the T-cell repertoires found in thyroid tissue were compared with those found in blood. After sampling, hyperthyroidism patients received methimazole starting at 30 mg daily, and ophthalmopathy patients received high-dose intravenous methylprednisolone. The 100 or so discovery patients were randomly split 7:3 into training and test sets. General conclusions and limits of the study: In validation, the model predicted ophthalmopathy progression with about 71% sensitivity and about 73% specificity; some 13 predicted patients were CT-confirmed with GO in a median of approximately 6.5 months. Most expanded thyroid clonotypes with frequency above 0.001 were also detected in blood, suggesting blood repertoires may reflect the thyroid immune response. In cross-validation, the 13-signature model distinguished ophthalmopathy from stable hyperthyroidism with 85% to 90% sensitivity and approximately 81% specificity, and in the test set the corresponding values were around 80% and 75%. No statistical method was used to predetermine the sample size, and group allocation was not hidden from the investigators.

Stable hyperthyroidism was defined as no progression to ophthalmopathy within 18 months of follow-up. The hyperthyroidism patients were 18 to 65 years old and newly diagnosed, with a disease duration of less than 2 months. Patients were excluded if they had other autoimmune diseases, uncontrolled infections, pregnancy or lactation. Diagnosis was based on clinical symptoms, serum thyroxine, TRAb, thyroid ultrasound and orbital computed tomography. PBMCs were isolated from more than 8 ml of fresh peripheral blood by Ficoll-Paque density gradient centrifugation. Trizol reagent was used to extract the total RNA, and its quality was then checked on an Agilent 2100 Bioanalyzer. This clonotype was seen many times. Its antigen has not been determined. It has no much larger one-base neighbor in the sample; base qualities were not kept. For repertoire sequencing, TCR beta CDR3 regions were amplified from RNA transcripts. The first round of RT-PCR was done with HTBI primers and the Qiagen OneStep RT-PCR kit, and was followed by a second round of multiplex PCR, then size selection and purification. Libraries were sequenced on an Illumina HiSeq2000 using paired-end 100 bp reads. The study's processing was this. SOAPnuke was used to process the reads, removing any read that contained adapters or uncalled bases, had a mean Phred below 15, or lacked an exact match to the constant primer or identifier. High-quality paired reads were merged with COPE v1.2.5. Each unique nucleotide sequence was treated as a clonotype, and MiTCR v1.1 was used to align the clonotypes to the IMGT TRB V, D and J references. The analysis was limited to V-J combinations with a frequency above 0.0001, which together covered 99.2% of repertoires. For each V-J combination, a TCR clonal expansion and chaos score was defined as F50 clonal expansion divided by the chaos observed in the TCRdist matrix. Features were reduced by Welch's t-statistics and random forest to 10 to 15 V-J combinations, which fed a naive Bayes classifier. Thyroid-blood repertoire similarity was quantified with the Morisita-Horn index. TCRdb applied fastp at Q25 and MiXCR to the public reads, then kept only in-frame beta chains. Duplicate CDR3 protein sequences are folded into a single record with the most common DNA and genes. The V and J calls were determined by TCRdb, not by the authors. The sample table shows over 500,000 distinct CDR3 sequences, and 22% are seen once. Jointly, the top ten make up approximately 7% of the sample.

CDR1 and CDR2 are drawn from the germline V gene: MDHEN, SYDVKM. V and J are truncated by 6 bases and 8 bases respectively, leaving an intervening sequence of 10 bases. The CDR3 covers 11 residues, taking in both the cysteine and the phenylalanine. The sequence is cut down to CDR3 DNA, 33 bases in frame from base 1. This TCR derives from a woman in her late teens or twenties with stable Graves' hyperthyroidism. Some clones in this sample may be carry-over from other donors' samples. Donor details come from another sample of the same person, matched by shared clones. The sample taken for sequencing was peripheral blood. Recombination linked TRBV28 to TRBJ1-1; the D gene is unclear. The DNA reads TGTGCCAGCAGCAACGAGGTGGAAGCTTTCTTT. This gives the protein CASSNEVEAFF.